The source of this TCR beta chain is a study of low-dose radiotherapy and immunotherapy resistance in tumors. Ten or more counts support this clonotype. Gene-specific TRAV and TRBV primers were used for first-strand cDNA, covering alpha and beta chains. TCRs underwent about 22 PCR cycles of amplification with a constant-region primer and V-primer adapter. A single record per CDR3 protein comes from TCRdb applying MiXCR to the reads. This table holds roughly 54,000 distinct CDR3 sequences, about 25% found once. This sample's time point: before trial treatment. Trimming took off 10 bases at V and 4 bases at J, with 20 bases between the two ends. CDR3 size: 15 residues. Germline CDR1 and CDR2: MNHEY and SVGEGT.

V gene TRBV6-2 or TRBV6-3 combines with J gene TRBJ2-1, with D hard to call. The sequencing here drew on PBMCs, taken before treatment. This clonotype was sampled from a male donor with prostate cancer. The CDR3 DNA is TGTGCCATTAAAACCCCGGCGGCATTTTACAATGAGCAGTTCTTC. Protein sequence: CAIKTPAAFYNEQFF.